This T cell receptor (beta chain) derives from a study of shared clonotypes between healthy human individuals. The CDR3 runs 12 residues. Looked up from germline, CDR1 is MNHEY and CDR2 is SMNVEV (reference sequence). Positively selected for CCR7, the CD45RO-negative cells used as naive CD8 cells excluded terminally differentiated effector memory CD45RA+ cells. Produced via immunoSEQ multiplex PCR; TCRdb's table is partial and in-frame only. The sample holds roughly 2.1 million clones, roughly 91% seen once. To note about this clone: Mismatch with germline at one junction end may stem from a read error.

V gene TRBV27 combines with J gene TRBJ1-2; tentatively, D is TRBD1 (5 bases). The TCR was taken from a man between 18 and 35 years old in good health. Some clones in this sample may be carry-over from other donors' samples. The sample taken for sequencing was naive CD8+ T cells from PBMCs. For the CDR3, the DNA is TGTGCCAGCAGTTTATCGCGGGGGGAGTTTCACTTC. Translated, it gives CASSLSRGEFHF.